The subject of this entry is one T cell receptor (beta chain). This record belongs to a study of blood T cell repertoires in COVID-19. Using immunoSEQ multiplex PCR, the repertoire was profiled, and TCRdb retains in-frame clones only, with some absent. The sample contains approximately 190,000 clones, about 83% of which appear only once. The receptor was isolated from a woman aged 25 to 39 who had been exposed to COVID-19. Sample: PBMCs or T cells enriched from blood (not recorded which).

CDR3 region: CASSWGPRGINEQFF. The CDR3 DNA is TGTGCCAGCAGCTGGGGACCCAGGGGGATTAATGAGCAGTTCTTC. This chain joins TRBV7-9 and TRBJ2-1, with 7 positions matching TRBD1. This CDR3 spans 15 amino acids. Looked up from germline, CDR1 is SEHNR and CDR2 is FQNEAQ (reference sequence). The junction had 10 bases not matched to a gene; V was cut back by 4 bases and J by 7 bases.